This is a list of T cell receptor beta chains from one sample in a study of human T cells and chemical hapten exposure. TCRdb recomputed calls from the RACE reads with MiXCR, one row per CDR3 protein. The table lists roughly 200,000 distinct CDR3 sequences, around a quarter of them singletons, with 2.5% in the top ten. Sample: whole blood, taken in connection with sensitization to the hapten diphenylcyclopropenone (DPC). The receptors were sampled from a woman in her forties with alopecia areata. Some clones in this sample may be carry-over from other donors' samples. Both conserved end residues are part of each CDR3. D genes are given only for firm matches. Clone size, where shown, is once, few, many, or a class for clones that have expanded.

v_call: TRBV5-1
d_call: TRBD1
clone_size: .
j_call: TRBJ2-7
cdr3_aa: CASSTGQGALEQYF
cdr3_nt: TGCGCCAGCAGCACCGGACAGGGGGCGCTTGAGCAGTACTTC

v_call: TRBV5-1
d_call: TRBD1
clone_size: .
j_call: TRBJ1-1
cdr3_aa: CASSPGTAPYTEAFF
cdr3_nt: TGCGCCAGCAGCCCAGGGACAGCCCCTTACACTGAAGCTTTCTTT

v_call: TRBV7-9
d_call: .
clone_size: few
j_call: TRBJ1-4
cdr3_aa: CASSLGGQVEKLFF
cdr3_nt: TGTGCCAGCAGCTTGGGGGGCCAAGTTGAAAAACTGTTTTTT

v_call: TRBV27
d_call: .
clone_size: .
j_call: TRBJ2-1
cdr3_aa: CASSLIMGASYNEQFF
cdr3_nt: TGTGCCAGCAGTTTAATTATGGGGGCCTCCTACAATGAGCAGTTCTTC

v_call: TRBV7-3
d_call: TRBD2
clone_size: .
j_call: TRBJ2-1
cdr3_aa: CATGTSGRGGEQFF
cdr3_nt: TGTGCCACCGGGACTAGCGGGAGAGGAGGTGAGCAGTTCTTC

v_call: TRBV6-5
d_call: .
clone_size: .
j_call: TRBJ2-1
cdr3_aa: CASSSLSYNEQFF
cdr3_nt: TGTGCCAGCAGTTCCCTCTCCTACAATGAGCAGTTCTTC

v_call: TRBV7-9
d_call: .
clone_size: many
j_call: TRBJ2-5
cdr3_aa: CASSLEGTQYF
cdr3_nt: TGTGCCAGCAGCTTAGAAGGGACCCAGTACTTC

v_call: TRBV10-3
d_call: TRBD1
clone_size: many
j_call: TRBJ2-3
cdr3_aa: CAIERTGARDTQYF
cdr3_nt: TGTGCCATCGAACGGACAGGGGCTAGAGATACGCAGTATTTT

v_call: TRBV29-1
d_call: TRBD2
clone_size: few
j_call: TRBJ2-7
cdr3_aa: CSGRPLAALPGPNYEQYF
cdr3_nt: TGCAGCGGACGACCACTAGCGGCTCTTCCCGGTCCTAACTACGAGCAGTACTTC

v_call: TRBV6-2/TRBV6-3
d_call: TRBD2
clone_size: few
j_call: TRBJ2-1
cdr3_aa: CASLSGRVGEQFF
cdr3_nt: TGTGCCAGCCTCTCGGGGAGGGTGGGTGAGCAGTTCTTC

v_call: TRBV2
d_call: .
clone_size: .
j_call: TRBJ2-7
cdr3_aa: CASSENGAGSEQYF
cdr3_nt: TGTGCCAGCAGTGAAAATGGGGCGGGAAGCGAGCAGTACTTC

v_call: TRBV28
d_call: .
clone_size: .
j_call: TRBJ2-1
cdr3_aa: CDSHYSYNEQFF
cdr3_nt: TGTGACAGCCATTACTCCTACAATGAGCAGTTCTTC

v_call: TRBV18
d_call: .
clone_size: .
j_call: TRBJ1-4
cdr3_aa: CASSLRRGGRPTNEKLFF
cdr3_nt: TGTGCCAGCTCCCTCCGGAGGGGGGGCAGGCCAACTAATGAAAAACTGTTTTTT

v_call: TRBV20-1
d_call: .
clone_size: .
j_call: TRBJ1-1
cdr3_aa: CSASFGSALGGNTEAFF
cdr3_nt: TGCAGTGCTAGTTTCGGAAGCGCATTGGGGGGTAACACTGAAGCTTTCTTT

v_call: TRBV9
d_call: TRBD2
clone_size: few
j_call: TRBJ2-1
cdr3_aa: CASSPTSGSANEQFF
cdr3_nt: TGTGCCAGCAGCCCGACTAGCGGGAGCGCAAATGAGCAGTTCTTC